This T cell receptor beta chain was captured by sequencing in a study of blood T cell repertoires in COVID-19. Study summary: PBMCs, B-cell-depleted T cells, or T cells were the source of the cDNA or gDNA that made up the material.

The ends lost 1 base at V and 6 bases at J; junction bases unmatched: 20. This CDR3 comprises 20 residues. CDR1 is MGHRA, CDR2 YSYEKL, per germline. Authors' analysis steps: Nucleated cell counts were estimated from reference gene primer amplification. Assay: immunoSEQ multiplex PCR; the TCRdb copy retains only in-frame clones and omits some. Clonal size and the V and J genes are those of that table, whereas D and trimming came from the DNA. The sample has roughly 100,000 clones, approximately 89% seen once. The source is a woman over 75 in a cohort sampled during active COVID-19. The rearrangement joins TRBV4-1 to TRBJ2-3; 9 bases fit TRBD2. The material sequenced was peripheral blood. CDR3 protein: CASSQAASAGAGGRKDTQYF. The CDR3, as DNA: TGCGCCAGCAGCCAAGCGGCATCTGCCGGGGCGGGGGGGCGGAAGGATACGCAGTATTTT.